This entry is about one T cell receptor (beta chain). Its antigen is still unknown. Germline values: CDR1 LGHNA, CDR2 YSLEER. Deletions cut 0 bases from V and 2 bases from J, with 11 bases between. The CDR3 has 15 amino acids. Each CDR3 protein is one row after TCRdb ran MiXCR on the RT-PCR reads. This table holds about 480,000 distinct CDR3 sequences, about 25% found once. These data are taken from a study of response to subunit inactivated influenza vaccine. Whole-study results and caveats: T cells newly recruited by each seasonal influenza vaccination are few, the authors suggested.

The rearrangement links TRBV4-3 to TRBJ2-7, with D possibly being TRBD2 (5 bases). The sample in question was CD4+ T cells sorted from PBMCs, obtained 4 to 6 days after vaccination. The origin of this receptor is a man aged 45 to 65 who received an inactivated influenza vaccine. The CDR3 nucleotides are TGCGCCAGCAGCCAAGAAGTGGGGAGCCCCTACGAGCAGTACTTC. This gives the protein CASSQEVGSPYEQYF.